The 2 T cell receptor beta chains given below trace back to one sample, sequenced in a study of T cell changes during pregnancy in multiple sclerosis. Sequencing used immunoSEQ multiplex PCR; TCRdb keeps in-frame clones, though not all of them. The table has some 64,000 clones, about 90% seen once; the top ten hold about 2.3%. The sequenced sample was peripheral blood, obtained in the first trimester of pregnancy. The receptors come from a female donor with multiple sclerosis, enrolled in a pregnancy study.

The chain couples TRBV29-1 to TRBJ2-5; 10 bases are shared with TRBD2. The CDR3 covers 13 residues. V was pared by 6 bases and J by 4 bases, with 5 bases of the junction left unmatched. The germline CDR1 and CDR2 sequences are SQVTM and ANQGSEA. The CDR3 DNA reads TGCAGCGTGGCCCGACTAGCGGGAGAGACCCAGTACTTC. It encodes CSVARLAGETQYF.

The chain combines TRBV27 with TRBJ1-3; tentatively, D is TRBD1 (5 bases). The CDR3 contains 15 residues. In germline, CDR1 is MNHEY, CDR2 SMNVEV (reference sequence). The V gene lost 2 bases and the J gene lost 0 bases, with 8 bases spanning the gap. The DNA of the CDR3 is TGTGCCAGCAGTTTAGGGGGGTACTCTGGAAACACCATATATTTT. This codes for CASSLGGYSGNTIYF.